Listed here are 2 T cell receptor beta chains from one sample, sequenced in a study of blood T cell repertoires in COVID-19. This table comes from immunoSEQ multiplex PCR, and its TCRdb copy is limited to in-frame clones, with some not included. Seen here are 200,000 or so clones, around 82% observed once, and the top ten hold more than 2.5%. Sequenced sample: peripheral blood. The source of these receptors is a woman aged 30 to 39 who had recovered from COVID-19.

The V gene is TRBV28, the J gene TRBJ1-5, with 9 nucleotides matching TRBD1. CDR1 and CDR2 from the germline V gene are MDHEN and SYDVKM. V gave up 7 bases and J gave up 5 bases; unmatched junction bases: 24. The CDR3 covers 20 residues. The CDR3: CASKLPGTGNRGAEYQPQHF. The DNA for the CDR3 is TGTGCCAGCAAGCTCCCAGGGACAGGGAACAGGGGTGCGGAGTATCAGCCCCAGCATTTT.

This clone has just one count. This sequence joins TRBV5-6 and TRBJ2-2, with 10 bases fitting TRBD2. The CDR3 runs to 17 residues. V gave up 0 bases and J gave up 0 bases; unmatched junction bases: 2. CDR1 SGHDT and CDR2 YYEEEE come from the germline V gene. The CDR3, as DNA: TGTGCCAGCAGCTTGGCGCTAGCGGGAGCGAACACCGGGGAGCTGTTTTTT. This translates into CASSLALAGANTGELFF.